A single sample is the source of the 2 T cell receptor beta chains below, sequenced in a study of OX40 agonist ivuxolimab in advanced cancers. The method was immunoSEQ multiplex PCR; TCRdb's version includes in-frame clones alone and lacks a portion of them. Seen here are tens of thousands of clones, about nine tenths observed once, and the top ten hold roughly 10%. The sample consisted of CD4+ or CD8+ T cells sorted from blood, taken in a trial of the OX40 agonist ivuxolimab. The receptors were gathered from an adult with an advanced solid tumor such as melanoma, head and neck, liver or kidney cancer.

This rearrangement joins TRBV7-8 to TRBJ2-1, with unresolved D. This CDR3 comprises 12 residues. CDR1 and CDR2 from the germline V gene are SGHVS and FQNEAQ. The V end lost 3 bases, the J end lost 2 bases, and 2 bases lay between the germline ends. The CDR3 loop reads CASSFAYNEQFF. For the CDR3, the DNA is TGTGCCAGCAGCTTCGCCTACAATGAGCAGTTCTTC.

This chain uses TRBV28 with TRBJ2-1; the D is unclear. Germline-derived CDR1 and CDR2 are MDHEN and SYDVKM. V dropped 2 bases and J dropped 0 bases, with 11 bases sitting between them. This CDR3 spans 16 amino acids. The chain's CDR3 is CASSLMLGPSYNEQFF. In nucleotides, the CDR3 is TGTGCCAGCAGTTTAATGCTAGGTCCCTCCTACAATGAGCAGTTCTTC.